The 10 T cell receptor beta chains listed next were all sequenced from one sample in a study of vaccination and CD4 T cells after COVID-19. This sample's treatment: approximately 10-day PBMC culture with coronavirus spike peptide pools or control peptides (ViraFEST assay). These TCRs' antigens remain unknown. The study sequenced cultured CD4+ T cell DNA using the Oncomine TCR Beta short-read assay. A single record per CDR3 protein comes from TCRdb applying MiXCR to the PCR reads. Of 12,000 or so distinct CDR3 sequences listed, roughly 46% are singletons. Input material: CD4+ T cells from blood, cultured in vitro. All receptors derive from a human donor who had recovered from COVID-19.

The chain carries TRBV20-1 and TRBJ1-5; D is possibly TRBD1 (6 bases). This CDR3 contains 14 residues. Germline V gives CDR1 DFQATT, CDR2 SNEGSKA (reference sequence). Trimming removed 3 bases at V and 5 bases at J, with 14 bases between. In nucleotides, the CDR3 is TGCAGTGCTAGTTACCCAGGGGCCTATCAGCCCCAGCATTTT. It specifies CSASYPGAYQPQHF.

The V call is TRBV27, the J call TRBJ1-2, with no clear D. CDR1 is MNHEY, CDR2 SMNVEV, per germline (reference sequence). The CDR3 has 15 residues. V lost 8 bases and J 4 bases, leaving 20 bases between the germline ends. CDR3 DNA: TGTGCCAGCTCGGACCCCCTTCGCGGCCTCTATGGCTACACCTTC. Residues: CASSDPLRGLYGYTF.

V gene TRBV12-3 or TRBV12-4 combines with J gene TRBJ2-4, with TRBD2 identical over 8 bases. Losses at the gene ends were 1 base for V and 9 bases for J; bases not matched to a gene: 5. The CDR3 contains 14 residues. The CDR3 loop is CASSLDGGAGIQYF. Here the CDR3 DNA reads TGTGCCAGCAGTTTAGACGGGGGGGCGGGCATTCAGTACTTC.

The V and J genes are TRBV20-1 and TRBJ2-3, with TRBD2 identical over 11 bases. The CDR3 is made up of 18 amino acids. Germline V gene lookup returns CDR1 DFQATT and CDR2 SNEGSKA (reference sequence). V lost 1 base, J lost 4 bases, and 13 bases stayed unmatched. CDR3 DNA: TGCAGTGCTAGAGTTTGGGCGGGCCTAGCGGGGGGACCAGATACGCAGTATTTT. Residues: CSARVWAGLAGGPDTQYF.

The chain has TRBV6-2 or TRBV6-3 and TRBJ1-2, with D perhaps TRBD1 (6 bases). V lost 3 bases, J lost 4 bases, and 12 bases lay in between. CDR1 is MNHEY, CDR2 SVGEGT, per germline. This CDR3 region has 14 residues. The CDR3 DNA reads as TGTGCCAGCAGTTATTCCGGGACACCCTATGGCTACACCTTC. This translates into CASSYSGTPYGYTF.

This clonotype has a handful of counts. The genes are TRBV6-1 and TRBJ1-1; D is undetermined. This CDR3 spans 14 amino acids. CDR1 is MNHNS and CDR2 is SASEGT in the germline V gene. Between the trimmed V and J ends, which lost 5 bases and 1 base, there was a span of 11 bases. The CDR3 protein is CASSLHNTNTEAFF. The CDR3 nucleotides are TGTGCCAGCAGTCTACACAACACGAACACTGAAGCTTTCTTT.

The rearrangement uses TRBV29-1 and TRBJ1-1, with D perhaps matching TRBD1 (6 bases). The germline CDR1 and CDR2 sequences are SQVTM and ANQGSEA. CDR3 length: 15 amino acids. V lost 5 bases to trimming and J lost 4 bases, with 20 bases between them. The CDR3: CSVLPVRGAGTEAFF. CDR3 DNA: TGCAGCGTTCTACCCGTTAGGGGGGCAGGCACTGAAGCTTTCTTT.

This clonotype was counted a few times. V is TRBV6-2 or TRBV6-3 and J is TRBJ1-5; D uncertain. The germline V gene has CDR1 MNHEY and CDR2 SVGEGT. V dropped 7 bases and J dropped 4 bases, with 20 bases sitting between them. This CDR3 has 16 residues. The CDR3 region is CASTYGDGVYNQPQHF. For the CDR3, the DNA is TGTGCCAGCACCTATGGTGATGGGGTTTATAATCAGCCCCAGCATTTT.

The CDR3 region is CASSQGLAGYYEQYF. In nucleotides, the CDR3 is TGCGCCAGCAGCCAAGGACTAGCGGGCTACTACGAGCAGTACTTC. This rearrangement joins TRBV4-1 to TRBJ2-7; 10 bases align to TRBD2. J gave up 3 bases and V 1 base, and 3 bases lay outside the gene matches. The CDR3 is made up of 15 amino acids. Germline values: CDR1 MGHRA, CDR2 YSYEKL.

This clonotype was counted only a few times. The chain recombines TRBV6-1 with TRBJ2-1; 8 bases are a match to TRBD2. Germline CDR1 is MNHNS and CDR2 is SASEGT. Trimming removed 8 bases from V and 8 bases from J; junction bases left unmatched: 5. CDR3 length equals 12 residues. CDR3 nucleotides: TGTGCCAGCGATCGAGCGGGAGATGAGCAGTTCTTC. Amino acid sequence: CASDRAGDEQFF.